Listed here are 24 T cell receptor beta chains from one sample, sequenced in a study of T cells in Graves' hyperthyroidism and ophthalmopathy (dated by TCRdb to about 2019). Receptors were amplified or captured by multiplex PCR. Sequencing relied on an Illumina HiSeq 2000. The TCR beta CDR3 regions were amplified from the RNA transcripts. The first round of RT-PCR for the TCR CDR3 was performed with the HTBI primer set and the Qiagen OneStep RT-PCR kit. The public reads were run again by TCRdb, first through fastp at Q25 and then through MiXCR, and only productive beta chains were kept. One record per CDR3 amino acid sequence lists the most common genes and DNA. Present in this sample are about 500,000 distinct CDR3 sequences, around 43% of which were seen just once. The ten largest clones take up about two fifths of the sample. What was sequenced was peripheral blood or thyroid tissue (not recorded which). The origin of the receptors is an adult woman with Graves' disease, either hyperthyroidism or ophthalmopathy (not recorded which).

CDR3 in DNA: TGCGCCAGCAGCTTGGAAACTCAACCCGGCTACACCTTC. Its protein is CASSLETQPGYTF. J is TRBJ1-2 and V is TRBV5-1; no reliable D call. CDR1 SGHRS and CDR2 YFSETQ come from the germline V gene. Trimming removed 0 bases at V and 8 bases at J, with 11 bases between. The CDR3 is 13 amino acids. Using reference TRBV5-1 and TRBJ1-2 for the parts outside the CDR3, the full variable domain is KAGVTQTPRYLIKTRGQQVTLSCSPISGHRSVSWYQQTPGQGLQFLFEYFSETQRNKGNFPGRFSGRQFSNSRSEMNVSTLELGDSALYLCASSLETQPGYTFGSGTRLTVV.

This clonotype was picked up many times. The chain carries TRBV5-1 and TRBJ1-1, with D possibly TRBD1 on 5 matching bases. Germline V gene data show CDR1 as SGHRS and CDR2 as YFSETQ. This CDR3 has 13 residues. The germline V and J ends were trimmed by 0 bases and 7 bases, with 10 bases remaining between them. As DNA, the CDR3 is TGCGCCAGCAGCTTGGGGGACCGAGGTGAAGCTTTCTTT. Its translation: CASSLGDRGEAFF.

On this clonotype: A much larger clone differs by one base, so this may be a read error. V gene TRBV20-1 combines with J gene TRBJ2-2; TRBD1 or TRBD2 may be the D gene (5 bases each). The CDR3 length is 14 residues. The germline V gene has CDR1 DFQATT and CDR2 SNEGSKA (reference sequence). CDR3 region: CSARNPGMVGELLF. The CDR3, as DNA: TGCAGTGCTAGAAACCCAGGGATGGTCGGGGAGCTGCTTTTT.

This clonotype showed up many times. This sequence joins TRBV20-1 and TRBJ1-1, with D perhaps TRBD1 (5 bases). In germline, CDR1 is DFQATT, CDR2 SNEGSKA (reference sequence). This CDR3 is 13 amino acids long. V was clipped by 7 bases and J by 0 bases, with 12 bases between them. Here the CDR3 DNA reads TGCAGTGGTCAGACAGATATGAACACTGAAGCTTTCTTT. Its translation: CSGQTDMNTEAFF.

The chain combines TRBV7-9 with TRBJ1-5; 8 positions match TRBD1. Germline lookup yields CDR1 SEHNR and CDR2 FQNEAQ (reference sequence). V dropped 5 bases and J dropped 9; count of bases not matched to a gene: 9. CDR3 size: 14 residues. In DNA, the CDR3 is TGTGCCAGCAGCCCGGTGACAGGGGACCGGCCCCAGCATTTT. Protein sequence: CASSPVTGDRPQHF.

This chain connects TRBV7-6 to TRBJ1-5; D is unresolved. The V gene's germline CDR1 is SGHVS and CDR2 FNYEAQ. This CDR3 contains 10 residues. Trimming cost V 11 bases and J 9 bases, with 11 bases left between them. The chain's CDR3 is CAEPPPPQHF. The CDR3 coding sequence is TGTGCCGAACCCCCCCCGCCCCAGCATTTT.

The rearrangement joins TRBV20-1 to TRBJ1-5; possible D gene TRBD1, 6 bases. Trimming took off 6 bases at V and 2 bases at J, with 17 bases between the two ends. Per the germline V gene, CDR1 is DFQATT and CDR2 is SNEGSKA (reference sequence). This CDR3 comprises 15 residues. The CDR3, as DNA: TGCAGTGCCCGGGGGGTGGGGGCGCGCAATCAGCCCCAGCATTTT. Residues: CSARGVGARNQPQHF.

The rearrangement links TRBV20-1 to TRBJ2-7; D unresolved. The CDR3 has 13 residues. The germline gives CDR1 DFQATT, CDR2 SNEGSKA (reference sequence). CDR3 amino acids: CSVVLLSSYEQYF. As DNA, the CDR3 is TGCAGCGTTGTACTCCTCAGCTCCTACGAGCAGTACTTC.

The V gene is TRBV5-1, the J gene TRBJ1-2; the D is unclear. CDR1 and CDR2 (germline): SGHRS, YFSETQ. This CDR3 contains 14 residues. The V and J ends lost 5 bases and 0 bases respectively, with 11 bases between them. The CDR3 loop reads CASRNEGANYGYTF. As DNA, the CDR3 is TGCGCCAGCAGAAATGAGGGAGCTAACTATGGCTACACCTTC.

The rearrangement uses TRBV7-3 and TRBJ2-7; 7 bases map to TRBD2. Germline assignment: CDR1 SGHTA and CDR2 FQGTGA. The CDR3 loop spans 14 amino acids. Trimming cost V 5 bases and J 2 bases; bases outside gene matches: 6. This chain's CDR3 is CASSAGGRTYEQYF. The CDR3 DNA reads TGTGCCAGCAGCGCGGGCGGGAGAACCTACGAGCAGTACTTC. Drawing the rest from reference TRBV7-3 and TRBJ2-7, the complete variable domain is GAGVSQTPSNKVTEKGKYVELRCDPISGHTALYWYRQSLGQGPEFLIYFQGTGAADDSGLPNDRFFAVRPEGSVSTLKIQRTERGDSAVYLCASSAGGRTYEQYFGPGTRLTVT.

The sample holds many counts of this clonotype. J is TRBJ2-7 and V is TRBV6-6; perhaps TRBD1 as D (6 bases). With 7 bases removed from V and 1 base from J, the gap between germline ends came to 17 bases. Germline V gives CDR1 MNHNY, CDR2 SVGAGI (reference sequence). The CDR3 length is 15 residues. The CDR3 protein is CASTAMTGRSYEQYF. The CDR3 DNA reads as TGTGCCAGCACCGCAATGACAGGTCGATCCTACGAGCAGTACTTC.

This clonotype appeared many times. The chain has TRBV20-1 and TRBJ2-7, with no clear D. The CDR3 totals 12 residues. The V and J ends lost 3 bases and 2 bases respectively, with 8 bases between them. The germline gives CDR1 DFQATT, CDR2 SNEGSKA (reference sequence). The CDR3 loop reads CSASGSPYEQYF. In DNA, the CDR3 is TGCAGTGCTAGCGGCTCCCCCTACGAGCAGTACTTC.

This clonotype was picked up a small number of times. V is TRBV28 and J is TRBJ1-5; no definite D call. Per germline, CDR1 MDHEN and CDR2 SYDVKM. This CDR3 is 16 amino acids long. V dropped 4 bases and J dropped 2 bases, with 15 bases sitting between them. The chain's CDR3 is CASSYPGSGGNQPQHF. CDR3 DNA sequence: TGTGCCAGCAGTTACCCAGGTTCGGGCGGCAATCAGCCCCAGCATTTT.

The chain uses TRBV28 and TRBJ1-1, with D tentatively TRBD1 (5 bases). Germline CDR1 MDHEN, CDR2 SYDVKM. With 8 bases removed from V and 11 bases from J, the gap between germline ends came to 15 bases. This CDR3 contains 11 residues. The chain's CDR3 is CASGRQTGAFF. The CDR3 coding sequence is TGTGCCAGCGGCCGACAGACGGGGGCTTTCTTT. The whole variable domain, remainder taken from reference TRBV28 and TRBJ1-1, is DVKVTQSSRYLVKRTGEKVFLECVQDMDHENMFWYRQDPGLGLRLIYFSYDVKMKEKGDIPEGYSVSREKKERFSLILESASTNQTSMYLCASGRQTGAFFGQGTRLTVV.

V is TRBV25-1 and J is TRBJ1-5; no clear D gene. CDR3 length: 13 residues. Trimming stripped 3 bases from V and 7 bases from J, with 10 bases between. The germline gives CDR1 MGHDK, CDR2 SYGVNS. CDR3 nucleotides: TGTGCCAGCAGTGAGGATCTGAAGCAGCCCCAGCATTTT. It specifies CASSEDLKQPQHF. The variable domain in full, completed from reference TRBV25-1 and TRBJ1-5, reads EADIYQTPRYLVIGTGKKITLECSQTMGHDKMYWYQQDPGMELHLIHYSYGVNSTEKGDLSSESTVSRIRTEHFPLTLESARPSHTSQYLCASSEDLKQPQHFGDGTRLSIL.

The gene calls are TRBV29-1 and TRBJ2-7; TRBD1 agrees at 10 bases. The CDR3 length is 13 residues. V trimming: 5 bases; J trimming: 3 bases; junction bases outside the gene matches: 4. The V gene's germline CDR1 is SQVTM and CDR2 ANQGSEA. CDR3 region: CSVPGQGIYEQYF. The CDR3 bases are TGCAGCGTTCCGGGACAGGGGATCTACGAGCAGTACTTC.

This chain uses TRBV10-3 with TRBJ1-6; D gene ambiguous. Between the trimmed V and J ends, which lost 2 bases and 7 bases, there was a span of 12 bases. Germline-derived CDR1 and CDR2 are ENHRY and SYGVKD. This CDR3 comprises 15 residues. In nucleotides, the CDR3 is TGTGCCATCAGTGAGAGCGGGGTCGGGAATTCACCCCTCCACTTT. It specifies CAISESGVGNSPLHF.

This clonotype was seen ten or more times. J is TRBJ1-1 and V is TRBV14, with no clear D. CDR3 length: 12 amino acids. Germline values: CDR1 SGHDN, CDR2 FVKESK. With 1 base removed from V and 9 bases from J, the gap between germline ends came to 9 bases. DNA of the CDR3: TGTGCCAGCAGCCAAGCCAGAACCAAAGCTTTCTTT. Amino acids: CASSQARTKAFF.

The chain is built from TRBV7-9 and TRBJ2-7; 7 bases match TRBD1. V was pared by 1 base and J by 6 bases, with 0 bases of the junction left unmatched. Germline CDR1 reads SEHNR; CDR2 reads FQNEAQ (reference sequence). This CDR3 is built from 12 residues. The CDR3 DNA sequence: TGTGCCAGCAGCTTAGGGACAGGCGAGCAGTACTTC. Translating gives CASSLGTGEQYF.

This clonotype was recorded many times. The V and J genes are TRBV11-2 and TRBJ2-7; tentative D call: TRBD2 (6 bases). Germline CDR1 SGHAT, CDR2 FQNNGV. V gave up 2 bases and J gave up 6 bases, with 14 bases separating them. The CDR3 totals 14 residues. The DNA for the CDR3 is TGTGCCAGCAGCTTATCGGCCTACGGGGGCGAGCAGTACTTC. It yields the protein CASSLSAYGGEQYF. The full variable domain, its missing parts supplied by reference TRBV11-2 and TRBJ2-7, is EAGVAQSPRYKIIEKRQSVAFWCNPISGHATLYWYQQILGQGPKLLIQFQNNGVVDDSQLPKDRFSAERLKGVDSTLKIQPAKLEDSAVYLCASSLSAYGGEQYFGPGTRLTVT.

This clonotype was seen a few times. The rearrangement uses TRBV20-1 and TRBJ2-2; TRBD1 matches 10 bases. The CDR3 runs to 14 residues. V shed 6 bases and J 6 bases; nucleotides not matched to a gene: 7. The germline CDR1 and CDR2 sequences are DFQATT and SNEGSKA (reference sequence). For the CDR3, the DNA is TGCAGTGCCCCGGACAGGGGGTTGGCCGGGGAGCTGTTTTTT. As protein: CSAPDRGLAGELFF.

This clonotype was counted at least ten times. V gene TRBV4-1 combines with J gene TRBJ1-1, with D uncertain. Per germline, CDR1 MGHRA and CDR2 YSYEKL. The CDR3 is made up of 14 amino acids. Trimming left V 0 bases short and J 3 bases short, with 8 bases between. CDR3 DNA sequence: TGCGCCAGCAGCCAAGAAGTAAGCTACACTGAAGCTTTCTTT. Translating gives CASSQEVSYTEAFF.

For this clonotype: The junction departs from the called germline gene at one end, perhaps through a read error. The CDR3 region has the DNA TGCGGTGCTTGGACTAGCGTCTCCTACGAGCAGTACTTC. It encodes CGAWTSVSYEQYF. This sequence joins TRBV20-1 and TRBJ2-7; 9 bases match TRBD2. The germline V gene encodes CDR1 DFQATT and CDR2 SNEGSKA (reference sequence). CDR3 length: 13 amino acids.

The rearrangement uses TRBV19 and TRBJ2-3, with D perhaps TRBD1 or TRBD2 (5 bases each). The V gene lost 10 bases and the J gene lost 2 bases, with 13 bases spanning the gap. This CDR3 comprises 13 residues. CDR1 and CDR2 from the germline V gene are LNHDA and SQIVND (reference sequence). CDR3 bases: TGTGCCACCTCCGGGACCCACACAGATACGCAGTATTTT. It encodes CATSGTHTDTQYF.